What follows describes a single T cell receptor beta chain. What it binds is unknown. The data are from a study of vaccination effects on CD4 cells after COVID-19. Study-level background: Post-vaccine sampling occurred a median 72 days after the second dose.

The assay was immunoSEQ multiplex PCR, and TCRdb's table has in-frame clones only and misses some. The sample carries 30,000 to 35,000 clones, roughly four fifths recorded once. Antigen-specific CD4+ T cells were first expanded with viral peptide pools by the ViraFEST assay and only then sequenced. Between days 10 and 11 of culture, CD4+ T cells were separated out. Subjects were given two BNT162b2 or mRNA-1273 vaccine doses. Neither prior SARS-CoV-2 infection nor positive nucleocapsid antibodies were present in the vaccine recipients. Cultures used 2 million to 2.5 million PBMC per well, about 10 IU/ml IL-2 and roughly 10 ug/ml peptides. On days 3 and 7, fresh IL-2 medium replaced half the medium. The CDR3 consists of 14 residues. Germline V CDR1 and CDR2: MNHEY, SVGAGI. V lost 0 bases and J lost 6, with 12 bases in between.

This chain connects TRBV6-5 to TRBJ2-7; perhaps TRBD2 as D (5 bases). The origin of this receptor is a human donor who received a COVID-19 vaccine. Some clones in this sample may be carry-over from other donors' samples. The sample in question was CD4+ T cells from PBMCs cultured with HCoV-NL63 spike peptides, obtained after COVID-19 vaccination. The CDR3 nucleotides are TGTGCCAGCAGTTACTCGATGGGGAGAGGCGAGCAGTACGTC. Protein product: CASSYSMGRGEQYV.